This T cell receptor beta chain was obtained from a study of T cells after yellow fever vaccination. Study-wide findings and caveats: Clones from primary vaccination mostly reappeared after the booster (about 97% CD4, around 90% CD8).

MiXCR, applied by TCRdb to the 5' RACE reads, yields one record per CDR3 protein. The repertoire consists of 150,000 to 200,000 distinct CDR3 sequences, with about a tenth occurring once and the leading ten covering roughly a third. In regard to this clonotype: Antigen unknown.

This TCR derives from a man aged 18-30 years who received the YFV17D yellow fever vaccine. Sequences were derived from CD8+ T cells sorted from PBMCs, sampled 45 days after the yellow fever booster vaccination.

This chain's CDR3 is CASSSYPTGGTTEAFF. CDR3 in DNA: TGTGCCAGCAGTTCCTACCCAACGGGTGGAACCACTGAAGCTTTCTTT. V is TRBV12-3 or TRBV12-4 and J is TRBJ1-1; no reliable D call. Trimming took 4 bases from V and 4 from J, leaving 19 bases between them. This CDR3 has 16 amino acids.